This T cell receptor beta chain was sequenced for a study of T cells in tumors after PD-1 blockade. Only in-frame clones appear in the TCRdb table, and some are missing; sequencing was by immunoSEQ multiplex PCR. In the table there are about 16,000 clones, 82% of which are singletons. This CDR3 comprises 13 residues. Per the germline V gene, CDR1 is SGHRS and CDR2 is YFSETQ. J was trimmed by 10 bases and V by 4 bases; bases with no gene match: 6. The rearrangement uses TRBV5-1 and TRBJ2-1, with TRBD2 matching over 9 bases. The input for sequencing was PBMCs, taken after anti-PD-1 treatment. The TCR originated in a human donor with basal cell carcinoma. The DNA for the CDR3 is TGCGCCAGCAGCCCTTACCTAGCGGGGGAGCAGTTCTTC. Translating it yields CASSPYLAGEQFF.